The rows below give T cell receptor beta chains drawn from one sample of a study of CD8 T cells in Susac syndrome. Each CDR3 protein gets one entry after TCRdb re-called the immunoSEQ multiplex PCR reads with MiXCR. Of tens of thousands of distinct CDR3 sequences listed, around 93% were seen once; the top ten hold 0.52%. Input material: CD4+ T cells from PBMCs. These receptors came from a human donor with Susac syndrome. CDR3s include the opening cysteine and the closing phenylalanine or tryptophan. D genes are given only for firm matches. Clone size is stated in some rows and not others, as once, few, many or a class when expanded.

J gene	D gene	V gene	clone size	CDR3 protein	CDR3 DNA
TRBJ2-7	NA	TRBV4-3	NA	CASSWNSGESSYEQYF	TGCGCCAGCAGTTGGAATTCGGGGGAGAGCTCCTACGAGCAGTACTTC
TRBJ2-7	NA	TRBV6-5	NA	CASRSVPSYEQYF	TGTGCCAGCAGGTCGGTCCCCTCCTACGAGCAGTACTTC
TRBJ2-7	NA	TRBV27	NA	CASRGSSYEQYF	TGTGCCAGCAGAGGGAGCTCCTACGAGCAGTACTTC
TRBJ2-5	NA	TRBV5-1	NA	CASSPGSLGETQYF	TGCGCCAGCAGCCCAGGGAGCCTTGGAGAGACCCAGTACTTC
TRBJ2-1	TRBD2	TRBV27	NA	CASSLVGTSGSGPVYEQFF	TGTGCCAGCAGTTTAGTCGGGACTAGCGGGAGCGGTCCGGTGTATGAGCAGTTCTTC
TRBJ2-1	TRBD2	TRBV5-1	NA	CASSLIVTGGPNEQFF	TGCGCCAGCAGCTTGATTGTCACGGGAGGCCCGAATGAGCAGTTCTTC
TRBJ1-1	TRBD1	TRBV20-1	NA	CSAAGTGKTEAFF	TGCAGTGCTGCTGGGACAGGGAAAACTGAAGCTTTCTTT
TRBJ1-1	NA	TRBV5-1	NA	CASARQLNTEAFF	TGCGCCAGCGCCCGGCAGCTGAACACTGAAGCTTTCTTT
TRBJ1-6	NA	TRBV27	NA	CASSWSQNNSPLHF	TGTGCCAGCAGTTGGAGTCAGAATAATTCACCCCTCCACTTT
TRBJ1-3	NA	TRBV2	NA	CASSEGGASGNTIYF	TGTGCCAGCAGTGAGGGAGGGGCCTCTGGAAACACCATATATTTT
TRBJ2-3	NA	TRBV24-1	NA	CATSPGGPTDTQYF	TGTGCCACCAGTCCGGGGGGCCCCACAGATACGCAGTATTTT
TRBJ2-5	TRBD1	TRBV2	NA	CASSVYRGRGETQYF	TGTGCCAGCAGCGTTTACAGGGGGCGAGGTGAGACCCAGTACTTC
TRBJ2-7	NA	TRBV5-6	NA	CASSSPSGPRYF	TGTGCCAGCAGTTCTCCCTCAGGGCCCCGGTACTTC
TRBJ2-2	NA	TRBV7-2	NA	CASSFRPGLFRTGELFF	TGTGCCAGCAGCTTTCGCCCCGGACTGTTTAGGACCGGGGAGCTGTTTTTT
TRBJ1-6	NA	TRBV6-5	NA	CASTYESGRRGPLHF	TGTGCCAGCACCTACGAGAGCGGGCGTCGAGGACCCCTCCACTTT
TRBJ2-1	NA	TRBV29-1	NA	CSVEGRGLNNEQFF	TGCAGCGTCGAGGGGCGGGGATTAAACAATGAGCAGTTCTTC
TRBJ1-5	TRBD1	TRBV20-1	NA	CSASGTGGGGRNQPQHF	TGCAGTGCTTCCGGGACAGGGGGCGGCGGGCGCAATCAGCCCCAGCATTTT
TRBJ1-4	TRBD1	TRBV10-2	NA	CASNARDRGDEKLFF	TGCGCCAGCAATGCCCGGGACAGGGGTGATGAAAAACTGTTTTTT
TRBJ2-3	NA	TRBV7-2	once	CASSLTGDGTDTQYF	TGTGCCAGCAGCTTAACGGGAGACGGCACAGATACGCAGTATTTT
TRBJ2-3	NA	TRBV20-1	NA	CSAGGGSFSTDTQYF	TGCAGTGCTGGGGGCGGGAGCTTCAGCACAGATACGCAGTATTTT
TRBJ1-2	NA	TRBV4-2	NA	CASSMPLNTANYGYTF	TGTGCCAGCAGCATGCCGTTAAACACAGCTAACTATGGCTACACCTTC
TRBJ1-2	TRBD1	TRBV18	once	CASSPFRGQGADGYTF	TGTGCCAGCTCACCATTCCGCGGACAGGGGGCTGATGGCTACACCTTC
TRBJ2-1	TRBD2	TRBV19	NA	CASSIKRGLTYNEQFF	TGTGCCAGTAGTATAAAGCGGGGGTTAACCTACAATGAGCAGTTCTTC
TRBJ2-3	NA	TRBV9	NA	CASSAPTGSADTQYF	TGTGCCAGCAGCGCACCTACGGGAAGTGCAGATACGCAGTATTTT
TRBJ2-7	NA	TRBV28	NA	CASSHSITKLGPGSYEQYF	TGTGCCAGCAGCCACTCGATCACCAAACTAGGGCCTGGCTCCTACGAGCAGTACTTC
TRBJ1-1	TRBD1	TRBV27	NA	CASRGQGSGSTEAFF	TGTGCCAGCAGGGGACAGGGGTCCGGTAGCACTGAAGCTTTCTTT
TRBJ2-7	NA	TRBV5-1	NA	CASSLGPGAYEQYF	TGCGCCAGCAGCTTGGGGCCTGGGGCCTACGAGCAGTACTTC
TRBJ1-1	TRBD1	TRBV20-1	NA	CSARDPDRGRVAFF	TGCAGTGCTAGAGACCCTGACAGGGGGCGCGTGGCTTTCTTT
TRBJ2-5	NA	TRBV27	NA	CASSLKVEGTQYF	TGTGCCAGTTCTCTGAAGGTGGAGGGGACCCAGTACTTC
TRBJ2-7	TRBD2	TRBV4-2	NA	CASSQAGTGGRNEQYF	TGTGCCAGCAGCCAGGCCGGGACGGGAGGGAGGAACGAGCAGTACTTC
TRBJ1-4	NA	TRBV27	NA	CASSYNGGEREKLFF	TGTGCCAGCAGCTATAACGGGGGAGAGAGAGAAAAACTGTTTTTT
TRBJ1-3	NA	TRBV4-1	NA	CASSQPSSGNTIYF	TGCGCCAGCAGCCAGCCAAGCTCTGGAAACACCATATATTTT
TRBJ2-2	TRBD1	TRBV2	NA	CASSFDRGNTGELFF	TGTGCCAGCAGCTTCGACAGGGGGAACACCGGGGAGCTGTTTTTT
TRBJ1-1	NA	TRBV9	NA	CASSVNVMNTEAFF	TGTGCCAGCAGCGTCAACGTCATGAACACTGAAGCTTTCTTT
TRBJ2-2	NA	TRBV12-3/TRBV12-4	once	CASSDQSTGELFF	TGTGCCAGCAGTGACCAGTCCACCGGGGAGCTGTTTTTT
TRBJ2-7	NA	TRBV7-2	NA	CANTPGGTYEQYF	TGTGCCAACACCCCCGGTGGCACCTACGAGCAGTACTTC